The clone carrying this T cell receptor beta chain was picked up a small number of times. These data are taken from a study of early T cells in non-severe SARS-CoV-2 infection. Tagging with unique molecular identifiers was applied to individual cDNA molecules. From the 5' RACE reads, TCRdb called clonotypes with MiXCR, one entry per CDR3 protein. In the table there are fewer than 110,000 distinct CDR3 sequences, around 10% of which are singletons. Unmatched junction bases numbered 11, after V lost 5 bases and J lost 7 bases. The CDR3 has 16 residues. Germline V gene data show CDR1 as LNHDA and CDR2 as SQIVND (reference sequence).

The sequence was obtained from an adult who was a healthcare worker with PCR-confirmed SARS-CoV-2 infection or an uninfected control (not recorded which). V is TRBV19 and J is TRBJ2-2; 9 bases agree with TRBD1. The sample taken for sequencing was whole blood. The CDR3 here is CASSFNTDRGVGELFF. CDR3 bases: TGTGCCAGTAGTTTCAACACGGACAGGGGAGTCGGGGAGCTGTTTTTT.